The 20 T cell receptor beta chains in this list originate from one sample, sequenced in a study of blood T cell repertoires in COVID-19. Libraries were prepared by immunoSEQ multiplex PCR; TCRdb keeps only in-frame clonotypes and omits some of them. This sample has about 220,000 clones; about four fifths occur once, and the top ten carry roughly 5%. The material sequenced was PBMCs or T cells enriched from blood (not recorded which). These receptor sequences come from a woman in her forties or fifties who had been exposed to COVID-19.

As regards this clone: At one end, the junction sequence differs from germline, possibly due to a read error. The chain has TRBV6-5 and TRBJ1-1; unclear D gene. This CDR3 contains 14 residues. The germline CDR1 and CDR2 sequences are MNHEY and SVGAGI. CDR3 coding DNA: TGTGCCAGCCTGTCCCCGGGAGAGAACACTGAGGCTTTCTTT. It is translated as CASLSPGENTEAFF.

The rearrangement uses TRBV5-1 and TRBJ2-5; 13 bases agree with TRBD2. The germline CDR1 and CDR2 sequences are SGHRS and YFSETQ. J lost 4 bases, V lost 0 bases, and 3 bases had no gene match. The CDR3 extends over 16 amino acids. CDR3 DNA sequence: TGCGCCAGCAGCTTGGAACTAGCGGGGGGGCCAGAGACCCAGTACTTC. Protein product: CASSLELAGGPETQYF. The variable domain in full, with the rest retrieved from reference TRBV5-1 and TRBJ2-5, is KAGVTQTPRYLIKTRGQQVTLSCSPISGHRSVSWYQQTPGQGLQFLFEYFSETQRNKGNFPGRFSGRQFSNSRSEMNVSTLELGDSALYLCASSLELAGGPETQYFGPGTRLLVL.

This chain connects TRBV5-4 to TRBJ2-7, with 11 bases that match TRBD1. CDR1 is SGHNT, CDR2 YYREEE, per germline (reference sequence). V was clipped by 5 bases and J by 6 bases; unmatched bases: 10. The CDR3 runs to 15 residues. The CDR3 DNA reads as TGTGCCAGCAGTCGTTCCGGGACAGGGGGGGGCGAGCAGTACTTC. Amino acid sequence: CASSRSGTGGGEQYF.

This clone occurred once. The chain joins TRBV10-3 to TRBJ1-2; TRBD1 aligns across 10 bases. CDR1 is ENHRY, CDR2 SYGVKD, per germline. The CDR3 runs 18 residues. J was trimmed by 4 bases and V by 3 bases; bases with no gene match: 14. The CDR3 loop reads CAISEPRTGGTGRYGYTF. The DNA of the CDR3 is TGTGCCATCAGTGAACCTAGGACAGGGGGGACGGGGCGCTATGGCTACACCTTC.

The gene calls are TRBV11-1 and TRBJ2-3, with 12 bases lining up with TRBD1. J lost 5 bases, V lost 6 bases, and 9 bases had no gene match. The CDR3 loop spans 16 amino acids. The germline V gene has CDR1 SGHAT and CDR2 FQDESV (reference sequence). CDR3: CASSARDRGLIDTQYF. In DNA, the CDR3 is TGTGCCAGCAGTGCGCGGGACAGGGGGCTAATAGATACGCAGTATTTT. Together with reference TRBV11-1 and TRBJ2-3, the CDR3 gives the full variable domain: EAEVAQSPRYKITEKSQAVAFWCDPISGHATLYWYRQILGQGPELLVQFQDESVVDDSQLPKDRFSAERLKGVDSTLKIQPAELGDSAMYLCASSARDRGLIDTQYFGPGTRLTVL.

This clone was detected a few times. The chain links TRBV29-1 to TRBJ2-4; TRBD1 agrees at 11 bases. CDR1 is SQVTM, CDR2 ANQGSEA, per germline. Germline trimming cut 5 bases from V and 7 bases from J; bases unmatched to any gene: 7. The CDR3 extends over 14 amino acids. The CDR3 region has the DNA TGCAGCGTTAAGCTCGGACAGGGGGCGAACATTCAGTACTTC. Amino acids: CSVKLGQGANIQYF.

This rearrangement joins TRBV6-2 or TRBV6-3 to TRBJ1-1, with 7 bases identical to TRBD1. In germline, CDR1 is MNHEY, CDR2 SVGEGT. Trimming removed 6 bases from V and 2 bases from J; junction bases left unmatched: 9. The CDR3 covers 15 residues. The CDR3 is CASSKTGWDNTEAFF. The CDR3 nucleotides are TGTGCCAGCAGCAAGACAGGGTGGGATAACACTGAAGCTTTCTTT.

This clone was picked up a small number of times. The chain recombines TRBV6-1 with TRBJ2-3; D may be TRBD2 (6 bases). The CDR3 runs to 15 residues. The V and J ends lost 2 bases and 4 bases respectively, with 13 bases between them. Germline lookup yields CDR1 MNHNS and CDR2 SASEGT. CDR3 bases: TGTGCCAGCAGTGAACTCGGGGGTTTCCCAGATACGCAGTATTTT. Its protein product is CASSELGGFPDTQYF.

The genes are TRBV2 and TRBJ1-1; TRBD1 matches at 9 bases. Germline CDR1 and CDR2: SNHLY and FYNNEI. The length of the CDR3 is 15 residues. The junction had 7 bases not matched to a gene; V was cut back by 6 bases and J by 2 bases. The CDR3, as DNA: TGTGCCAGCAGGAGGGGGACAGGGCAAAACACTGAAGCTTTCTTT. Its translation is CASRRGTGQNTEAFF.

J is TRBJ1-1 and V is TRBV5-1; 8 nucleotides match TRBD1. With V trimmed by 3 bases and J by 4 bases, 11 bases remained unmatched. This CDR3 region has 16 residues. Per the germline V gene, CDR1 is SGHRS and CDR2 is YFSETQ. The CDR3: CASSSGSTGGVTEAFF. CDR3 DNA: TGCGCCAGCAGCTCTGGTTCTACAGGGGGAGTCACTGAAGCTTTCTTT.

The chain recombines TRBV7-2 with TRBJ2-7; a weak D match, TRBD2 (6 bases). CDR3 length equals 15 residues. The V and J ends lost 8 bases and 7 bases respectively, with 24 bases between them. The germline V gene encodes CDR1 SGHTA and CDR2 FQGNSA. The CDR3 reads CASVDPLRGMREQYF. The CDR3 bases are TGTGCCAGCGTCGATCCGCTGCGGGGAATGAGGGAGCAGTACTTC.

J is TRBJ1-2 and V is TRBV4-3, with no clear D. This CDR3 region has 14 residues. Germline V gene sequence: CDR1 LGHNA, CDR2 YSLEER. V shed 0 bases and J shed 0 bases, with 5 bases lying between them. CDR3 coding DNA: TGCGCCAGCAGCCAAGATCGCGCTAACTATGGCTACACCTTC. It yields the protein CASSQDRANYGYTF.

Comment on this clone: Different DNA sequences within this sample yield the same CDR3. This rearrangement joins TRBV5-1 to TRBJ2-2, with a weak D call TRBD1 (6 bases). CDR1 is SGHRS and CDR2 is YFSETQ in the germline V gene. Trimming removed 2 bases from V and 1 base from J, with 9 bases in between. This CDR3 comprises 15 residues. CDR3 nucleotide sequence: TGCGCCAGCAGCTTAGGGGGTTTGAACACCGGGGAGCTGTTTTTT. Its translation: CASSLGGLNTGELFF.

This clone was detected once. This chain links TRBV30 with TRBJ2-7; D may be TRBD1 (5 bases). Trimming cost V 8 bases and J 3 bases, with 17 bases left between them. This CDR3 has 13 amino acids. The germline CDR1 and CDR2 sequences are GTSNPN and SVGIG (reference sequence). CDR3 bases: TGTGCCGGCTTAGACAGTCCCAGCTACGAGCAGTACTTC. This gives the protein CAGLDSPSYEQYF.

The J gene is TRBJ2-5, the V gene TRBV5-5; 8 bases map to TRBD2. In germline, CDR1 is SGHKS, CDR2 YYEKEE (reference sequence). The ends lost 0 bases at V and 5 bases at J; junction bases unmatched: 0. The CDR3 runs to 13 residues. CDR3 region: CASSLGLAETQYF. The DNA of the CDR3 is TGTGCCAGCAGCTTGGGACTAGCGGAGACCCAGTACTTC. The full variable domain, in which reference TRBV5-5 and TRBJ2-5 provide the parts outside the CDR3, is DAGVTQSPTHLIKTRGQQVTLRCSPISGHKSVSWYQQVLGQGPQFIFQYYEKEERGRGNFPDRFSARQFPNYSSELNVNALLLGDSALYLCASSLGLAETQYFGPGTRLLVL.

V gene TRBV7-2 combines with J gene TRBJ2-5; possible D gene TRBD2, 6 bases. Germline CDR1 SGHTA, CDR2 FQGNSA. The CDR3 spans 15 residues. Trimming shortened V by 4 bases and J by 1 base, and 13 bases separated the two germline ends. CDR3 coding DNA: TGTGCCAGCAGCTACGACGCGGGACGCCAAGAGACCCAGTACTTC. Translation gives CASSYDAGRQETQYF.

In nucleotides, the CDR3 is TGTGCCAGCAGTTCCCTCCTGGGACAGGGCTACAATGAGCAGTTCTTC. Its protein is CASSSLLGQGYNEQFF. V gene TRBV6-5 combines with J gene TRBJ2-1, with TRBD1 matching 9 bases. Trimming removed 4 bases from V and 3 bases from J; junction bases left unmatched: 7. The length of the CDR3 is 16 residues. Germline CDR1 MNHEY, CDR2 SVGAGI.

The chain carries TRBV5-1 and TRBJ1-4, with D perhaps matching TRBD1 (6 bases). Germline-derived CDR1 and CDR2 are SGHRS and YFSETQ. The CDR3 length is 15 residues. Trimming stripped 4 bases from V and 0 bases from J, with 10 bases between. CDR3 sequence reads: CASSQGQSTNEKLFF. CDR3 DNA: TGCGCCAGCAGCCAAGGACAGTCAACTAATGAAAAACTGTTTTTT. Drawing the rest from reference TRBV5-1 and TRBJ1-4, the complete variable domain is KAGVTQTPRYLIKTRGQQVTLSCSPISGHRSVSWYQQTPGQGLQFLFEYFSETQRNKGNFPGRFSGRQFSNSRSEMNVSTLELGDSALYLCASSQGQSTNEKLFFGSGTQLSVL.

The chain uses TRBV10-3 and TRBJ2-2; D possibly corresponds to TRBD1 (6 bases). Germline CDR1 is ENHRY and CDR2 is SYGVKD. The CDR3 contains 18 residues. V shed 3 bases and J shed 6 bases, with 23 bases lying between them. The CDR3 region has the DNA TGTGCCATCAGTGAAAATGGCGGGTGGACAGTGCCGCCCGGGGAGCTGTTTTTT. Its translation: CAISENGGWTVPPGELFF.

This sequence joins TRBV25-1 and TRBJ1-2, with D possibly being TRBD1 (5 bases). Per germline, CDR1 MGHDK and CDR2 SYGVNS. CDR3 length: 12 amino acids. V lost 1 base and J 9 bases, leaving 9 bases between the germline ends. The CDR3 is CASSEFGGCYTF. CDR3 sequence (DNA): TGTGCCAGCAGTGAATTCGGGGGGTGCTACACCTTC.